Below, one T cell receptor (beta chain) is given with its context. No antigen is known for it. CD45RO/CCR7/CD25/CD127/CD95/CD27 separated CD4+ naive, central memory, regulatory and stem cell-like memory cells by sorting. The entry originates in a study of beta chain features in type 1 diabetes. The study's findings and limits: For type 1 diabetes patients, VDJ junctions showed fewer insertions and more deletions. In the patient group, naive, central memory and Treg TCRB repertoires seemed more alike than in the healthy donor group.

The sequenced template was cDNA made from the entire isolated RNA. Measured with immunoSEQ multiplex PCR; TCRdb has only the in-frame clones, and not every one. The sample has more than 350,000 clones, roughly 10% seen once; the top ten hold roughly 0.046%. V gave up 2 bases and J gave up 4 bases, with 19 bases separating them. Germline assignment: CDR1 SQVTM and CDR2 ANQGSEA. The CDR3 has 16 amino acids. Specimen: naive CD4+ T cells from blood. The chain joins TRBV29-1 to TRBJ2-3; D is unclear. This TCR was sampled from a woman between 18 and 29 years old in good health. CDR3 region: CSVERPRYSGPDTQYF. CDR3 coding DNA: TGCAGCGTTGAAAGGCCGCGTTATTCAGGCCCAGATACGCAGTATTTT.